Here is one TCR beta chain with its context. What it binds is not known. These data are taken from a study of T cells in localized non-small cell lung cancer. Overall study findings and caveats: Longer overall survival associated with higher blood T cell density; shorter survival with higher adjacent-lung clonality. The appearance of a median roughly 53 of the top 100 tumor clones was seen in adjacent lung.

Here immunoSEQ multiplex PCR was the method, and the copy in TCRdb shows in-frame clones only, minus some. The sample has about 72,000 clones, 65% to 85% seen once. The V end lost 4 bases, the J end lost 2 bases, and 17 bases lay between the germline ends. Per the germline V gene, CDR1 is SGHRS and CDR2 is YFSETQ. The CDR3 loop spans 16 amino acids. The V gene is TRBV5-1, the J gene TRBJ2-3; D is unresolved. The sequence derives from a female donor of 60 years or more with stage I lung adenocarcinoma. Sample: peripheral blood, taken before any cancer treatment. The CDR3 DNA reads as TGCGCCAGCAGCCGGGTTTCGATTTCGAACACAGATACGCAGTATTTT. Translating it yields CASSRVSISNTDTQYF.